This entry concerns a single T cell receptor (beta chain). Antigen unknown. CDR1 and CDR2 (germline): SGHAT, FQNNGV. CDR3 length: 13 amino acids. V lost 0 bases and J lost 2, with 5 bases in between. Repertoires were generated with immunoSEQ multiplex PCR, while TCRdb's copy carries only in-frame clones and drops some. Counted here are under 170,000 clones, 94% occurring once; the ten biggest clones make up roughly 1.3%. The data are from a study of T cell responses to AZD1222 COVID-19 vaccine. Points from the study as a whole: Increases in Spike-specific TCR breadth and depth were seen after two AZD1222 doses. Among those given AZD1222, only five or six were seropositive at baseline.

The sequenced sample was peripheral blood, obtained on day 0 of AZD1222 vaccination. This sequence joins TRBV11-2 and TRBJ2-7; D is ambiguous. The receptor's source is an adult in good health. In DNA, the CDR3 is TGTGCCAGCAGCTTAGATGTAACCTACGAGCAGTACGTC. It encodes CASSLDVTYEQYV.